This T cell receptor beta chain emerged from a study of T cells after posttransplantation cyclophosphamide. Findings of the study overall: Later post-transplant blood repertoires were often dominated by donor CD8+ memory clones. After PTCy, TRB diversity resembled that of CNI/methotrexate controls. Skin or GI-infiltrating T cells shared few TRB sequences with blood.

Note on this clone: The target antigen is unknown.

Cyclophosphamide on days +3 and +4 followed busulfan-fludarabine conditioning and a marrow graft. The CDR3 runs to 13 residues. Germline V lookup: CDR1 SGHTA, CDR2 FQGNSA. V lost 5 bases and J lost 6; bases outside the gene matches: 5. Only in-frame clones appear in the TCRdb table, and some are missing; sequencing was by immunoSEQ multiplex PCR. This sample shows 10,000 to 15,000 clones and no singletons; roughly 26% rests with the ten largest. The sequence was collected from a female patient between 40 and 50 years old who received an allogeneic stem cell transplant from an unrelated donor, was CMV-positive, and had acute GVHD only. Some T cells may arise from the graft donor. Source: PBMCs, taken after allogeneic stem cell transplant with posttransplant cyclophosphamide. J is TRBJ1-2 and V is TRBV7-2, with 8 bases fitting TRBD1. CDR3 DNA: TGTGCCAGCAGCCCACAGGGGGGGGATGGCTACACCTTC. This codes for CASSPQGGDGYTF.